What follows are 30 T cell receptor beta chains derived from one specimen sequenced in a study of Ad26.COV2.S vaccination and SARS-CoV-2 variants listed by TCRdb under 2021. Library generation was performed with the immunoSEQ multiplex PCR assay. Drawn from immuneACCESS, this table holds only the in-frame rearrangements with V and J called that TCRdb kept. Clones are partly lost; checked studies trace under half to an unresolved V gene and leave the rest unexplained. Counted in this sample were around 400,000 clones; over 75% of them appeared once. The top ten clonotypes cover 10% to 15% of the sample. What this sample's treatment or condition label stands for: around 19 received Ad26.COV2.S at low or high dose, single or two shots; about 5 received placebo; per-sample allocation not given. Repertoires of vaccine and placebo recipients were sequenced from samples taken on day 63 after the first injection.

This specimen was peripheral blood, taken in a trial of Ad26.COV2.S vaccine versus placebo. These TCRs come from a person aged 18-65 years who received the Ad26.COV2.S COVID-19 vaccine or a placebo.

The CDR3 DNA is TGTGCCAGCTCACCGCCTAGCGGGGCCACAGATACGCAGTATTTT. This sequence encodes CASSPPSGATDTQYF. The V call is TRBV18, the J call TRBJ2-3; TRBD2 agrees at 9 bases. The CDR3 loop spans 15 amino acids. After removal of 3 bases from V and 2 bases from J, the junction contained 3 bases not matched to a gene. Germline V gene data show CDR1 as KGHSH and CDR2 as LQKENI.

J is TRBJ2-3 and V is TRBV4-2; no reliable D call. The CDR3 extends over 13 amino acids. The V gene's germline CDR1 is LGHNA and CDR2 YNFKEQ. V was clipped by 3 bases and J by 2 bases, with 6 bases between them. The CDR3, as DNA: TGTGCCAGCAGCCATTCAGACACAGATACGCAGTATTTT. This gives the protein CASSHSDTDTQYF.

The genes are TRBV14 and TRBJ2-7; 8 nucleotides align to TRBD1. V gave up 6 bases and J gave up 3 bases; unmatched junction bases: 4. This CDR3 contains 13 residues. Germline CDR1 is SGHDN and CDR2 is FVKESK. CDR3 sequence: CASRRTGGYEQYF. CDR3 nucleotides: TGTGCCAGCAGGCGCACAGGGGGCTACGAGCAGTACTTC.

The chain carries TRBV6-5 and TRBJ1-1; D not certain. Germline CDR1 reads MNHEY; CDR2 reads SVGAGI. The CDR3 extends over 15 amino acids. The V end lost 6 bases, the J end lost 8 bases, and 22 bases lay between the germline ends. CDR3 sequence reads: CASSPPLSTGGEAFF. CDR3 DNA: TGTGCCAGCAGCCCACCGCTCTCTACTGGTGGCGAAGCTTTCTTT.

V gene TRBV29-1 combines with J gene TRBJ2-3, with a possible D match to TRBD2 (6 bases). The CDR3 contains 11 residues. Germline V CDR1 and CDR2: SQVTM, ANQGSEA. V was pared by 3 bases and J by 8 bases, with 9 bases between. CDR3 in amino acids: CSVDGGATQYF. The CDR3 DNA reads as TGCAGCGTTGATGGAGGGGCTACGCAGTATTTT.

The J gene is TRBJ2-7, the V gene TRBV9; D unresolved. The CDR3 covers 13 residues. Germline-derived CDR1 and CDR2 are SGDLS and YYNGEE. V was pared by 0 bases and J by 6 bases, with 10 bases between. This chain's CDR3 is CASSVASGREQYF. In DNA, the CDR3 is TGTGCCAGCAGCGTAGCTTCGGGCCGCGAGCAGTACTTC.

The CDR3 DNA reads as TGTGCCAGTAGTATAGACGGGAAAACCTACAATGAGCAGTTCTTC. This translates into CASSIDGKTYNEQFF. The rearrangement links TRBV19 to TRBJ2-1; D perhaps matches TRBD2 (5 bases). The germline gives CDR1 LNHDA, CDR2 SQIVND (reference sequence). The CDR3 has 15 amino acids. Trimming left V 0 bases short and J 2 bases short, with 8 bases between.

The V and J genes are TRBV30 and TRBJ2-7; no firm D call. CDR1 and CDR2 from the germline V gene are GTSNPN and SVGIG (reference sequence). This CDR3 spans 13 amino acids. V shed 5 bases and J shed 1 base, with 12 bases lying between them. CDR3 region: CAWAFDNSYEQYF. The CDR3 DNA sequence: TGTGCCTGGGCATTCGACAATTCCTACGAGCAGTACTTC.

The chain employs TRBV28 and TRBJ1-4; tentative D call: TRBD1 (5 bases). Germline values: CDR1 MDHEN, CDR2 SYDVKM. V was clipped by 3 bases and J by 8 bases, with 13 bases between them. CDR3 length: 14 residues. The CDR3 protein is CASSFSGTSEKLFF. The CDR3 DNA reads TGTGCCAGCAGTTTTTCTGGGACTTCCGAAAAACTGTTTTTT.

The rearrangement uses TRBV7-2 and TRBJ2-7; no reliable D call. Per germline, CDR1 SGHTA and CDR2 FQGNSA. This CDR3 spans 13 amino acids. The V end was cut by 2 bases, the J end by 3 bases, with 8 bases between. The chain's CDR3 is CASSLTSSYEQYF. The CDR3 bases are TGTGCCAGCAGCTTAACTTCCAGCTACGAGCAGTACTTC.

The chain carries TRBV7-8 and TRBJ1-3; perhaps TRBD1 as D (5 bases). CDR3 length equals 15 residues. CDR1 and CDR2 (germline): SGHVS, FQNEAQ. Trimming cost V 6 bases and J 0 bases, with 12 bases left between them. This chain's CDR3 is CASRRTGSSGNTIYF. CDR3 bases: TGTGCCAGCAGACGCACAGGCAGCTCTGGAAACACCATATATTTT.

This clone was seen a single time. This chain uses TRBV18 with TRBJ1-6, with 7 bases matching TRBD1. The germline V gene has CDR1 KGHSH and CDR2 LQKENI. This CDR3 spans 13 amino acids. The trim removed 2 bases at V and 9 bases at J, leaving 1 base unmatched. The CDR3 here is CASSPDRVSPLHF. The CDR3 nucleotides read TGTGCCAGCTCACCAGACAGGGTTTCACCCCTCCACTTT.

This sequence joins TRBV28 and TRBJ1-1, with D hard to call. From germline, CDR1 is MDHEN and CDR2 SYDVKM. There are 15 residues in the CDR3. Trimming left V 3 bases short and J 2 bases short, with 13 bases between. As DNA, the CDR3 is TGTGCCAGCAGTTTGGAAGGTTACCCAAACACTGAAGCTTTCTTT. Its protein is CASSLEGYPNTEAFF.

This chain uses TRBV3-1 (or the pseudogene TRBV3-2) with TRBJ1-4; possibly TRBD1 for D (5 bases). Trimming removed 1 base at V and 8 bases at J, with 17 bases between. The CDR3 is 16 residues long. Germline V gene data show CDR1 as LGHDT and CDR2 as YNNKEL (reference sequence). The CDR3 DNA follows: TGTGCCAGCAGCCAAGGAGGGGCGGCGGGGGTCGAAAAACTGTTTTTT. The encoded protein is CASSQGGAAGVEKLFF.

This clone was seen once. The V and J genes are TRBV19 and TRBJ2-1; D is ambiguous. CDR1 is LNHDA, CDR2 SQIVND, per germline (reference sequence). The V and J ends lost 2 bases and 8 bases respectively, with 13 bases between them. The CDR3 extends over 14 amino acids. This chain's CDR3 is CASSILVQSDEQFF. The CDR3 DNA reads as TGTGCCAGTAGTATACTAGTTCAGTCGGATGAGCAGTTCTTC.

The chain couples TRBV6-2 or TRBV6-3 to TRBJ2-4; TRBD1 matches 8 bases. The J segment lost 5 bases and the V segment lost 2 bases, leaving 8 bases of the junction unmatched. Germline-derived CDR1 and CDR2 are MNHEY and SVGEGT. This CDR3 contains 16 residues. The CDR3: CASSYEWSGGQNIQYF. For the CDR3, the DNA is TGTGCCAGCAGTTACGAATGGTCAGGGGGCCAAAACATTCAGTACTTC.

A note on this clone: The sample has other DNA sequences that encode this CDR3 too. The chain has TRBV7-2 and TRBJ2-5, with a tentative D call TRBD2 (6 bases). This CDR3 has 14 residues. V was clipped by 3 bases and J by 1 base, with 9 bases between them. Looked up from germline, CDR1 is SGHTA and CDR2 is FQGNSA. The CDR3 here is CASSFQGGQETQYF. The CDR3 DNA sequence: TGTGCCAGCAGCTTTCAGGGAGGCCAAGAGACCCAGTACTTC.

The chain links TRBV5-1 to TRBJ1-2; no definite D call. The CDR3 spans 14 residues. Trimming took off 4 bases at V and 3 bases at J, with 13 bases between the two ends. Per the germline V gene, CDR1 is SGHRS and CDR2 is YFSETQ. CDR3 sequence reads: CASSPDAPHYGYTF. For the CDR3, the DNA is TGCGCCAGCAGCCCGGATGCCCCCCACTATGGCTACACCTTC.

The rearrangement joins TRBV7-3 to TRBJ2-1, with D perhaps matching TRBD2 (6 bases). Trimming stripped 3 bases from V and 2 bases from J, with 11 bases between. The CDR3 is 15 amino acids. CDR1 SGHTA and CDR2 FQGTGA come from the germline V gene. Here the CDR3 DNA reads TGTGCCAGCAGCTTTCAGGAGGGCACCTACAATGAGCAGTTCTTC. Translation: CASSFQEGTYNEQFF.

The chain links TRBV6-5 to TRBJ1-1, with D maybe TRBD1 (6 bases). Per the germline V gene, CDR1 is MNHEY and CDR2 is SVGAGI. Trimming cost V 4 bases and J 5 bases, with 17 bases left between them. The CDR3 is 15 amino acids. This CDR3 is CASSFLESRGTEAFF. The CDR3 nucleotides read TGTGCCAGCAGTTTCCTCGAGTCCAGGGGAACTGAAGCTTTCTTT.

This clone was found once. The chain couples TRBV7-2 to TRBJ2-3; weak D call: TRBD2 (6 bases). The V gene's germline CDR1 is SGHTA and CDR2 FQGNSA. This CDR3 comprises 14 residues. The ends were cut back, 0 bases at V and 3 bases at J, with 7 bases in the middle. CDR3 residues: CASSLAGGTDTQYF. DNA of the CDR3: TGTGCCAGCAGCTTAGCCGGGGGTACAGATACGCAGTATTTT.

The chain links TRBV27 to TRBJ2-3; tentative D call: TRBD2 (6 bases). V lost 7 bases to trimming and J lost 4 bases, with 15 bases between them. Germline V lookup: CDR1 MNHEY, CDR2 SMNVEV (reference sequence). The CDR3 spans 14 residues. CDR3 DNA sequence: TGTGCCAGCAAGGGAGGACGGGAGTCAGATACGCAGTATTTT. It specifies CASKGGRESDTQYF.

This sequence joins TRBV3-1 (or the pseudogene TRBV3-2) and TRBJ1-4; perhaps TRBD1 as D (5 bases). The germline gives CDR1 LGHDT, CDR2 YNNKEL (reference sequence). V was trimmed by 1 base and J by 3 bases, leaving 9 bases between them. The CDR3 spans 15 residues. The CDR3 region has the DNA TGTGCCAGCAGCCAAGTCTCGGGGGCTAATGAAAAACTGTTTTTT. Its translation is CASSQVSGANEKLFF.

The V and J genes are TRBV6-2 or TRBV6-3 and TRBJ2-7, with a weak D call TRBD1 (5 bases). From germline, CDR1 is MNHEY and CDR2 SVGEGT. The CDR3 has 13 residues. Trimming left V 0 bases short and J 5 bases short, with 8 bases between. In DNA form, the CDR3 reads TGTGCCAGCAGTTACTCGACAGCTAACGAGCAGTACTTC. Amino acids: CASSYSTANEQYF.

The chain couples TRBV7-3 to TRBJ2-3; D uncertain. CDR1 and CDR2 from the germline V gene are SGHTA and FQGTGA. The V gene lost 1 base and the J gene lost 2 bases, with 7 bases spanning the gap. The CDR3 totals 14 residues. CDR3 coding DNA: TGTGCCAGCAGCTTAAATCGGAACACAGATACGCAGTATTTT. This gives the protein CASSLNRNTDTQYF.

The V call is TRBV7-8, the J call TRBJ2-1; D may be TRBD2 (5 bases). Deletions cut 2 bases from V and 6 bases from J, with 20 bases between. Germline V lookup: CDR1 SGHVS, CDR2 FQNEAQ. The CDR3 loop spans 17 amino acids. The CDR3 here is CASSLIRTAGETNEQFF. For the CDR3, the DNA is TGTGCCAGCAGCTTAATACGGACCGCCGGGGAAACCAATGAGCAGTTCTTC.

CDR3 in DNA: TGTGCCTGGAGCCGAGACGTCGGTGAGCAGTTCTTC. Amino acid sequence: CAWSRDVGEQFF. The rearrangement joins TRBV30 to TRBJ2-1; D unresolved. V dropped 3 bases and J dropped 9 bases, with 12 bases sitting between them. The CDR3 has 12 amino acids. CDR1 is GTSNPN, CDR2 SVGIG, per germline (reference sequence). The full variable domain, in which reference TRBV30 and TRBJ2-1 provide the parts outside the CDR3, is SQTIHQWPATLVQPVGSPLSLECTVEGTSNPNLYWYRQAAGRGLQLLFYSVGIGQISSEVPQNLSASRPQDRQFILSSKKLLLSDSGFYLCAWSRDVGEQFFGPGTRLTVL.

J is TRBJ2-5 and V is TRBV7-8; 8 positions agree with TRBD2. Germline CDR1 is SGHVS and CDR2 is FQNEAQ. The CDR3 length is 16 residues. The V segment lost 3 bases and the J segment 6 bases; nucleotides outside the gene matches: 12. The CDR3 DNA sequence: TGTGCCAGCAGCTTGGCGGTAGCGGGAAATCAAAAGACCCAGTACTTC. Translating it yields CASSLAVAGNQKTQYF.

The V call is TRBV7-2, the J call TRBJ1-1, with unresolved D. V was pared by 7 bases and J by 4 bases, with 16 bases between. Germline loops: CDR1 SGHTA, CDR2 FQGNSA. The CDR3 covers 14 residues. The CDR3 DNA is TGTGCCAGCACCCCCGTTCGGTTGGGCACTGAAGCTTTCTTT. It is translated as CASTPVRLGTEAFF.

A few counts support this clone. CDR3 nucleotide sequence: TGTGCCAGCAGCCGTACAAGGACTAGCGGTGACACTGAGCAGTTCTTC. Translating it yields CASSRTRTSGDTEQFF. The genes are TRBV3-1 (or the pseudogene TRBV3-2) and TRBJ2-1, with 10 bases identical to TRBD2. The CDR3 runs to 16 residues. The germline gives CDR1 LGHDT, CDR2 YNNKEL (reference sequence). V lost 4 bases to trimming and J lost 9 bases; unmatched junction nucleotides: 12.